These 18 T cell receptor beta chains originate from one sample sequenced in a study of vaccination and CD4 T cells after COVID-19. The antigens these receptors bind are not known. The Oncomine TCR Beta short-read assay sequenced DNA from cultured CD4+ T cells. TCRdb itself ran the PCR reads through MiXCR, one entry per CDR3 protein. The sample records about 20,000 distinct CDR3 sequences, about 56% being singletons. Specified treatment: roughly ten-day PBMC culture with coronavirus spike peptide pools or control peptides (ViraFEST assay). Sequencing was done on a sample of CD4+ T cells from blood, cultured in vitro. The source is a human donor who had recovered from COVID-19.

The chain recombines TRBV18 with TRBJ1-1, with 10 nucleotides matching TRBD1. V shed 3 bases, J shed 4 bases, and the junction held 11 bases outside the gene matches. The CDR3 runs 17 residues. Germline V gene lookup returns CDR1 KGHSH and CDR2 LQKENI. The CDR3 bases are TGTGCCAGCTCACCTACGCAGATGGGACAGGGGAGCACTGAAGCTTTCTTT. Translation gives CASSPTQMGQGSTEAFF.

J is TRBJ1-1 and V is TRBV28; D remains unclear. V lost 7 bases and J lost 2, with 20 bases in between. The CDR3 is 16 amino acids. Germline assignment: CDR1 MDHEN and CDR2 SYDVKM. CDR3 in DNA: TGTGCCAGCACCGCCGGTACCGGACGCTTAAACACTGAAGCTTTCTTT. It is translated as CASTAGTGRLNTEAFF.

The chain combines TRBV20-1 with TRBJ1-6; the D is unclear. Germline CDR1 reads DFQATT; CDR2 reads SNEGSKA (reference sequence). CDR3 size: 16 residues. Trimming cost V 6 bases and J 4 bases, with 19 bases left between them. CDR3 nucleotide sequence: TGCAGTGCCCCGAGGGCGGATGCTGATTATAATTCACCCCTCCACTTT. It yields the protein CSAPRADADYNSPLHF.

This clonotype occurred a few times. The genes are TRBV21-1 and TRBJ2-1; the table calls TRBD2, which could not be checked here. TRBV21-1 is labeled a pseudogene. CDR3 length: 16 amino acids. In nucleotides, the CDR3 is TGTGCCAGCAGCAAAACTGCGGGAGGGCCCCACAATGAGCAGTTCTTC. Its translation: CASSKTAGGPHNEQFF.

This chain links TRBV5-1 with TRBJ2-3; D perhaps matches TRBD1 (6 bases). The germline CDR1 and CDR2 sequences are SGHRS and YFSETQ. Trimming removed 0 bases at V and 1 base at J, with 15 bases between. The CDR3 contains 17 residues. The CDR3 reads CASSLAATGRGTDTQYF. The CDR3 DNA reads as TGCGCCAGCAGCTTGGCCGCAACAGGGAGAGGCACAGATACGCAGTATTTT.

This sequence joins TRBV19 and TRBJ1-1; tentative D call: TRBD1 (5 bases). Germline values: CDR1 LNHDA, CDR2 SQIVND (reference sequence). This CDR3 contains 14 residues. V shed 2 bases and J shed 1 base, with 8 bases lying between them. The CDR3 DNA sequence: TGTGCCAGTAGTATACAGGGATGGAACACTGAAGCTTTCTTT. Translating gives CASSIQGWNTEAFF.

By share of the sample, this clonotype is large. This rearrangement joins TRBV19 to TRBJ1-5; no clear D. V was pared by 7 bases and J by 1 base, with 14 bases between. CDR3 length: 15 amino acids. Germline V gene lookup returns CDR1 LNHDA and CDR2 SQIVND (reference sequence). CDR3 residues: CASKTLSQSNQPQHF. The CDR3 bases are TGTGCCAGTAAAACCCTTTCACAGAGCAATCAGCCCCAGCATTTT.

The chain combines TRBV6-1 with TRBJ1-2; perhaps TRBD1 as D (6 bases). This CDR3 is built from 15 residues. Trimming took off 8 bases at V and 3 bases at J, with 19 bases between the two ends. From germline, CDR1 is MNHNS and CDR2 SASEGT. CDR3 protein: CASGGWLQGYYGYTF. The CDR3 DNA sequence: TGTGCCAGCGGCGGGTGGCTCCAGGGGTACTATGGCTACACCTTC.

This chain connects TRBV27 to TRBJ2-3; D unresolved. Germline lookup yields CDR1 MNHEY and CDR2 SMNVEV (reference sequence). There are 12 residues in the CDR3. V shed 5 bases and J shed 10 bases, with 13 bases lying between them. The CDR3: CASSPNTGAQYF. The CDR3 nucleotides read TGTGCCAGCAGTCCAAATACCGGAGCGCAGTATTTT.

V usage is TRBV2 and J usage is TRBJ2-5, with 12 nucleotides matching TRBD2. Germline V lookup: CDR1 SNHLY, CDR2 FYNNEI. With V trimmed by 4 bases and J by 3 bases, 6 bases remained unmatched. The length of the CDR3 is 16 residues. CDR3 sequence reads: CASSGGPSGREETQYF. As DNA, the CDR3 is TGTGCCAGCAGTGGGGGACCTAGCGGGAGGGAAGAGACCCAGTACTTC.

The chain recombines TRBV2 with TRBJ2-5; D is unclear. V was clipped by 8 bases and J by 7 bases, with 17 bases between them. The CDR3 consists of 13 residues. CDR1 is SNHLY, CDR2 FYNNEI, per germline. As DNA, the CDR3 is TGTGCCAGCCGGAGTGACCCCCCCGGGACCCAGTACTTC. Amino acid sequence: CASRSDPPGTQYF.

In this sample, this clonotype turned up once. The chain couples TRBV20-1 to TRBJ1-5, with unresolved D. The CDR3 totals 13 residues. Deletions cut 0 bases from V and 7 bases from J, with 10 bases between. Germline values: CDR1 DFQATT, CDR2 SNEGSKA (reference sequence). The CDR3: CSARDRGYQPQHF. The DNA for the CDR3 is TGCAGTGCTAGAGATCGCGGGTACCAGCCCCAGCATTTT.

The chain joins TRBV11-2 to TRBJ2-7; D tentatively fits TRBD1 or TRBD2 (5 bases each). V shed 3 bases and J shed 0 bases, with 15 bases lying between them. The CDR3 consists of 16 residues. Germline CDR1 SGHAT, CDR2 FQNNGV. The DNA of the CDR3 is TGTGCCAGCAGCTTCCTCGGGATTGGGGCCTCCTACGAGCAGTACTTC. Its protein is CASSFLGIGASYEQYF.

The J gene is TRBJ2-4, the V gene TRBV19, with TRBD2 matching over 7 bases. The germline CDR1 and CDR2 sequences are LNHDA and SQIVND (reference sequence). V shed 3 bases and J 8 bases; nucleotides not matched to a gene: 10. The CDR3 loop spans 15 amino acids. The CDR3, as DNA: TGTGCCAGTAGTATGGGAGGGGCCCAAGGGGACATTCAGTACTTC. Translated: CASSMGGAQGDIQYF.

The genes are TRBV12-3 or TRBV12-4 and TRBJ1-2, with a possible D match to TRBD1 (6 bases). CDR3 length: 12 residues. V dropped 5 bases and J dropped 10 bases, with 14 bases sitting between them. The CDR3 DNA sequence: TGTGCCAGCAGTCCGGACAGAGATACCTACACCTTC. Amino acids: CASSPDRDTYTF.

This chain links TRBV11-1 with TRBJ2-5, with D tentatively TRBD2 (6 bases). CDR1 is SGHAT and CDR2 is FQDESV in the germline V gene (reference sequence). The V gene lost 0 bases and the J gene lost 5 bases, with 13 bases spanning the gap. This CDR3 contains 15 residues. The CDR3 sequence is CASSLALHRGETQYF. In nucleotides, the CDR3 is TGTGCCAGCAGCTTAGCGCTCCACCGGGGGGAGACCCAGTACTTC. The full variable domain, completed using reference TRBV11-1 and TRBJ2-5, is EAEVAQSPRYKITEKSQAVAFWCDPISGHATLYWYRQILGQGPELLVQFQDESVVDDSQLPKDRFSAERLKGVDSTLKIQPAELGDSAMYLCASSLALHRGETQYFGPGTRLLVL.

This clonotype was picked up a small number of times. The rearrangement uses TRBV24-1 and TRBJ1-1, with D uncertain. The CDR3 has 13 amino acids. Looked up from germline, CDR1 is KGHDR and CDR2 is SFDVKD. V lost 5 bases and J lost 7, with 13 bases in between. DNA for the CDR3: TGTGCCACCAGTGCCACCAGCGGATATGAAGCTTTCTTT. Amino acid sequence: CATSATSGYEAFF.

The chain links TRBV19 to TRBJ1-1; D remains unclear. V lost 6 bases and J 10 bases, leaving 12 bases between the germline ends. Germline CDR1 reads LNHDA; CDR2 reads SQIVND (reference sequence). The CDR3 loop spans 11 amino acids. The CDR3, as DNA: TGTGCCAGTAGCCCCGGGAGGACAGCTTTCTTT. Encoded protein: CASSPGRTAFF.